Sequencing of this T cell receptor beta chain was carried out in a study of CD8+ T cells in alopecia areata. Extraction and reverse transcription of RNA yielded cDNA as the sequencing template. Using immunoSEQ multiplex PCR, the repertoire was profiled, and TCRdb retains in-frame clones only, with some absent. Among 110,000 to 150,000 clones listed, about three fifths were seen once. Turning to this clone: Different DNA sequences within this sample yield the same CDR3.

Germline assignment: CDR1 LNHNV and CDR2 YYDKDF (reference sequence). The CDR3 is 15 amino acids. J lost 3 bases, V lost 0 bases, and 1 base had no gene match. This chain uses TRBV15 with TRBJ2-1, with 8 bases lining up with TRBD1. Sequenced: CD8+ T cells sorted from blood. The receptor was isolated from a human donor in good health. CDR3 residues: CATSRDRGLYNEQFF. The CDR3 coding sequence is TGTGCCACCAGCAGAGACAGGGGGCTCTACAATGAGCAGTTCTTC.